The text below deals with one T cell receptor (beta chain). The method was immunoSEQ multiplex PCR; TCRdb's version includes in-frame clones alone and lacks a portion of them. The sample yields approximately 50,000 clones, 85% seen once. This sample was included in a study of blood T cell repertoires in COVID-19. Germline trimming cut 5 bases from V and 9 bases from J; bases unmatched to any gene: 4. This CDR3 contains 13 residues. Germline V gives CDR1 MNHEY, CDR2 SVGAGI. The rearrangement links TRBV6-5 to TRBJ2-1; 10 bases fit TRBD2. The receptor was isolated from a man in his sixties with acute or convalescent COVID-19. Sequences were obtained from peripheral blood. The CDR3 reads CASSLAGVTEQFF. The CDR3 DNA reads as TGTGCCAGCAGTCTAGCGGGAGTTACTGAGCAGTTCTTC.